The 30 T cell receptor beta chains presented below share a single source sample, sequenced in a study of technical replicates of blood from several donors. Clones were sequenced by immunoSEQ multiplex PCR, and TCRdb holds only the in-frame ones, with some missing. The sample has about 17,000 clones; around 87% are singletons. Source material: PBMCs. These receptors came from a human donor in good health.

V gene TRBV7-8 combines with J gene TRBJ2-7; no definite D call. From germline, CDR1 is SGHVS and CDR2 FQNEAQ. V was trimmed by 0 bases and J by 0 bases, leaving 6 bases between them. The CDR3 is 14 residues long. In nucleotides, the CDR3 is TGTGCCAGCAGCTTAGCGGCCAGCTCCTACGAGCAGTACTTC. Translating gives CASSLAASSYEQYF.

This chain links TRBV19 with TRBJ2-7, with 9 positions matching TRBD2. V lost 5 bases, J lost 6 bases, and 14 bases stayed unmatched. CDR1 and CDR2 (germline): LNHDA, SQIVND (reference sequence). The CDR3 is made up of 16 amino acids. The CDR3 loop is CASSPVSGSGSREQYF. The DNA of the CDR3 is TGTGCCAGTAGTCCCGTTAGCGGGAGTGGGTCACGCGAGCAGTACTTC.

The chain uses TRBV11-2 and TRBJ1-2; D not resolved. This CDR3 has 14 residues. V was clipped by 1 base and J by 1 base, with 7 bases between them. From germline, CDR1 is SGHAT and CDR2 FQNNGV. The CDR3 is CASSLAGLNYGYTF. The CDR3 DNA follows: TGTGCCAGCAGCTTAGCAGGCCTTAACTATGGCTACACCTTC.

This clone came up once. The V and J genes are TRBV11-3 and TRBJ2-7; D might be TRBD2 (6 bases). The germline V and J ends were trimmed by 1 base and 5 bases, with 9 bases remaining between them. The CDR3 covers 13 residues. Germline V gene lookup returns CDR1 SGHNT and CDR2 YENEEA. The CDR3 loop is CASSLVTGDEQYF. CDR3 sequence (DNA): TGTGCCAGCAGCTTAGTTACGGGGGACGAGCAGTACTTC.

This sequence joins TRBV7-8 and TRBJ2-7; 12 bases agree with TRBD2. With V trimmed by 5 bases and J by 1 base, 3 bases remained unmatched. In germline, CDR1 is SGHVS, CDR2 FQNEAQ. This CDR3 contains 15 residues. The CDR3: CASSPGLAGSYEQYF. DNA for the CDR3: TGTGCCAGCAGCCCGGGACTAGCGGGTTCCTACGAGCAGTACTTC.

The rearrangement links TRBV19 to TRBJ1-2, with 7 bases matching TRBD1. This CDR3 has 14 residues. Per the germline V gene, CDR1 is LNHDA and CDR2 is SQIVND (reference sequence). The ends lost 8 bases at V and 0 bases at J; junction bases unmatched: 6. The CDR3 reads CASRDQGANYGYTF. CDR3 nucleotides: TGTGCCAGTCGAGATCAGGGGGCTAACTATGGCTACACCTTC.

The chain recombines TRBV6-5 with TRBJ2-7, with no clear D. The V and J ends lost 8 bases and 0 bases respectively, with 11 bases between them. CDR3 length: 13 amino acids. The germline CDR1 and CDR2 sequences are MNHEY and SVGAGI. The CDR3, as DNA: TGTGCCAGCGAGTCTGCGAGCTCCTACGAGCAGTACTTC. Residues: CASESASSYEQYF.

The chain links TRBV10-1 to TRBJ2-3, with D perhaps TRBD2 (5 bases). The length of the CDR3 is 15 residues. Trimming removed 5 bases at V and 0 bases at J, with 12 bases between. Germline values: CDR1 WNHNN, CDR2 SYGVQD (reference sequence). The DNA for the CDR3 is TGCGCCAGCAGTCCGGGGTCTTCTAGCACAGATACGCAGTATTTT. Translation: CASSPGSSSTDTQYF.

The gene calls are TRBV28 and TRBJ2-5; D may be TRBD2 (6 bases). CDR1 and CDR2 from the germline V gene are MDHEN and SYDVKM. Deletions cut 10 bases from V and 5 bases from J, with 17 bases between. This CDR3 comprises 13 residues. The CDR3 nucleotides read TGTGCCACCCTGGGACCGGGGGTGGAGACCCAGTACTTC. It is translated as CATLGPGVETQYF.

The chain is built from TRBV2 and TRBJ2-4; D may be TRBD2 (5 bases). The germline V gene encodes CDR1 SNHLY and CDR2 FYNNEI. V dropped 7 bases and J dropped 7 bases, with 11 bases sitting between them. The CDR3 has 12 residues. In DNA form, the CDR3 reads TGTGCCAGCACGCGAGGGCAGAACATTCAGTACTTC. Encoded protein: CASTRGQNIQYF.

The genes are TRBV5-1 and TRBJ1-3; D might be TRBD1 (5 bases). This CDR3 comprises 17 residues. Trimming cost V 2 bases and J 5 bases, with 20 bases left between them. The V gene's germline CDR1 is SGHRS and CDR2 YFSETQ. The DNA for the CDR3 is TGCGCCAGCAGCTTCGAGTCAGGGCCCTCCCGAAGAAACACCATATATTTT. Translated, it gives CASSFESGPSRRNTIYF.

The V gene is TRBV28, the J gene TRBJ2-7, with 14 nucleotides matching TRBD2. Germline V gives CDR1 MDHEN, CDR2 SYDVKM. Trimming took 2 bases from V and 4 from J; bases not matched to a gene: 10. The CDR3 contains 18 residues. The CDR3 bases are TGTGCCAGCAGTTTACACCTCGGACTAGCGGGAGGATTGTACGAGCAGTACTTC. Amino acid sequence: CASSLHLGLAGGLYEQYF.

The chain links TRBV6-1 to TRBJ2-2, with TRBD1 matching over 7 bases. Germline assignment: CDR1 MNHNS and CDR2 SASEGT. V shed 4 bases and J 7 bases; nucleotides not matched to a gene: 9. This CDR3 has 15 amino acids. The CDR3, as DNA: TGTGCCAGCAGTGGACGAGGACAGGTGGGCGGGGAGCTGTTTTTT. Translation: CASSGRGQVGGELFF.

The chain links TRBV19 to TRBJ2-2, with 13 bases matching TRBD2. The J segment lost 1 base and the V segment lost 4 bases, leaving 3 bases of the junction unmatched. Germline assignment: CDR1 LNHDA and CDR2 SQIVND (reference sequence). This CDR3 region has 17 residues. CDR3 sequence reads: CASSRRTSGGNTGELFF. The DNA of the CDR3 is TGTGCCAGTAGTAGGCGGACTAGCGGGGGGAACACCGGGGAGCTGTTTTTT.

The chain has TRBV19 and TRBJ2-5, with 8 bases identical to TRBD2. The germline gives CDR1 LNHDA, CDR2 SQIVND (reference sequence). With V trimmed by 2 bases and J by 3 bases, 5 bases remained unmatched. The CDR3 totals 15 residues. Here the CDR3 reads CASSIFAAGEETQYF. The DNA for the CDR3 is TGTGCCAGTAGTATATTCGCAGCGGGAGAAGAGACCCAGTACTTC. The variable domain in full, with the rest retrieved from reference TRBV19 and TRBJ2-5, is DGGITQSPKYLFRKEGQNVTLSCEQNLNHDAMYWYRQDPGQGLRLIYYSQIVNDFQKGDIAEGYSVSREKKESFPLTVTSAQKNPTAFYLCASSIFAAGEETQYFGPGTRLLVL.

The gene calls are TRBV7-9 and TRBJ1-3; 9 positions agree with TRBD1. Germline CDR1 is SEHNR and CDR2 is FQNEAQ (reference sequence). CDR3 length: 15 residues. V was pared by 7 bases and J by 8 bases, with 12 bases of the junction left unmatched. Here the CDR3 DNA reads TGTGCCAGCACCAAACTTCCGGGACAGGGCGACACCATATATTTT. The encoded protein is CASTKLPGQGDTIYF. Full variable domain (outside the CDR3, taken from reference TRBV7-9 and TRBJ1-3): DTGVSQNPRHKITKRGQNVTFRCDPISEHNRLYWYRQTLGQGPEFLTYFQNEAQLEKSRLLSDRFSAERPKGSFSTLEIQRTEQGDSAMYLCASTKLPGQGDTIYFGEGSWLTVV.

This chain joins TRBV28 and TRBJ2-2, with TRBD1 identical over 7 bases. Trimming cost V 2 bases and J 7 bases; bases outside gene matches: 7. Per germline, CDR1 MDHEN and CDR2 SYDVKM. The CDR3 runs to 15 residues. Written as DNA, the CDR3 is TGTGCCAGCAGTTTAATAACAGGGGCTGGCGGGGAGCTGTTTTTT. Amino acids: CASSLITGAGGELFF. The variable domain in full, with the rest retrieved from reference TRBV28 and TRBJ2-2, is DVKVTQSSRYLVKRTGEKVFLECVQDMDHENMFWYRQDPGLGLRLIYFSYDVKMKEKGDIPEGYSVSREKKERFSLILESASTNQTSMYLCASSLITGAGGELFFGEGSRLTVL.

The genes are TRBV5-1 and TRBJ2-7, with 8 positions matching TRBD2. V lost 4 bases and J lost 3; bases outside the gene matches: 9. CDR1 is SGHRS, CDR2 YFSETQ, per germline. The CDR3 runs 15 residues. The CDR3 protein is CASSPLVGTSYEQYF. The CDR3, as DNA: TGCGCCAGCAGCCCCCTGGTAGGGACTAGCTACGAGCAGTACTTC.

The chain recombines TRBV21-1 with TRBJ2-3; the table's D call of TRBD1 was not tested on the DNA. TRBV21-1 is shown as a pseudogene. CDR3 length: 17 amino acids. The CDR3 loop reads CASSKGRGQAQADTQYF. The CDR3 nucleotides are TGTGCCAGCAGCAAAGGCCGGGGACAGGCTCAGGCAGATACGCAGTATTTT.

V usage is TRBV30 and J usage is TRBJ2-1, with D tentatively TRBD2 (6 bases). Germline CDR1 and CDR2: GTSNPN and SVGIG (reference sequence). The CDR3 covers 14 residues. The ends were cut back, 0 bases at V and 8 bases at J, with 14 bases in the middle. The CDR3 loop is CAWSVGGIRYEQFF. The CDR3 nucleotides read TGTGCCTGGAGTGTAGGCGGGATTAGGTATGAGCAGTTCTTC.

The J gene is TRBJ1-4, the V gene TRBV5-5, with TRBD1 as a possible D gene (5 bases). CDR1 is SGHKS, CDR2 YYEKEE, per germline (reference sequence). This CDR3 is built from 16 residues. The ends were cut back, 5 bases at V and 4 bases at J, with 18 bases in the middle. CDR3 DNA: TGTGCCAGCAGTTCCAGGTTCGACAGTATTAATGAAAAACTGTTTTTT. Its protein is CASSSRFDSINEKLFF.

The chain has TRBV9 and TRBJ2-7; 10 bases are shared with TRBD2. Unmatched junction bases numbered 8, after V lost 4 bases and J lost 4 bases. The germline V gene encodes CDR1 SGDLS and CDR2 YYNGEE. The length of the CDR3 is 15 residues. CDR3 in amino acids: CASSPYSGGDYEQYF. Here the CDR3 DNA reads TGTGCCAGCAGCCCATACAGCGGGGGGGATTACGAGCAGTACTTC.

The chain uses TRBV27 and TRBJ2-1; 8 bases line up with TRBD2. V was pared by 11 bases and J by 6 bases, with 15 bases of the junction left unmatched. The CDR3 is 15 residues long. CDR1 and CDR2 from the germline V gene are MNHEY and SMNVEV (reference sequence). The CDR3 bases are TGTGCCCCCCCCGGGAGGGCGACATACAGCAATGAGCAGTTCTTC. Its protein product is CAPPGRATYSNEQFF.

J is TRBJ1-4 and V is TRBV30, with a weak D call TRBD1 (6 bases). Germline V lookup: CDR1 GTSNPN, CDR2 SVGIG (reference sequence). This CDR3 is built from 14 residues. The germline V and J ends were trimmed by 1 base and 6 bases, with 12 bases remaining between them. The CDR3 DNA follows: TGTGCCTGGAGTGCGGACAGAATCCATGAAAAACTGTTTTTT. Translating gives CAWSADRIHEKLFF.

The sample holds a few counts of this clone. The rearrangement links TRBV12-5 to TRBJ2-7, with 11 positions matching TRBD1. The CDR3 is made up of 18 amino acids. The V segment lost 7 bases and the J segment 0 bases; nucleotides outside the gene matches: 14. Germline V lookup: CDR1 LGHNT, CDR2 FRNRAP. The CDR3 coding sequence is TGTGCTAGTGCCCGATGGACAGGGGGCGGGAGGCTCTCCTACGAGCAGTACTTC. This sequence encodes CASARWTGGGRLSYEQYF.

This clone was observed a single time. This sequence joins TRBV5-6 and TRBJ2-2; the D is unclear. CDR3 length: 13 residues. Germline CDR1 SGHDT, CDR2 YYEEEE. The V and J ends lost 3 bases and 3 bases respectively, with 6 bases between them. The CDR3 DNA is TGTGCCAGCAGCTCCGAGTACACCGGGGAGCTGTTTTTT. It codes for CASSSEYTGELFF.

The rearrangement uses TRBV28 and TRBJ2-7, with 9 positions matching TRBD1. After removal of 2 bases from V and 3 bases from J, the junction contained 11 bases not matched to a gene. The CDR3 length is 17 residues. The germline V gene has CDR1 MDHEN and CDR2 SYDVKM. The CDR3 bases are TGTGCCAGCAGTTTAGTTGGGGCTGGGACAGGGTACTACGAGCAGTACTTC. It specifies CASSLVGAGTGYYEQYF.

The rearrangement joins TRBV11-2 to TRBJ2-7; D might be TRBD2 (6 bases). The CDR3 covers 14 residues. The V gene's germline CDR1 is SGHAT and CDR2 FQNNGV. V gave up 6 bases and J gave up 6 bases, with 18 bases separating them. This CDR3 reads CASRSLRDFGEQYF. The CDR3 DNA reads as TGTGCCAGCAGGTCCCTCAGGGACTTTGGCGAGCAGTACTTC.

V and J are TRBV11-3 and TRBJ2-1; D is unclear. With 3 bases removed from V and 4 bases from J, the gap between germline ends came to 7 bases. Germline values: CDR1 SGHNT, CDR2 YENEEA. The CDR3 extends over 13 amino acids. CDR3 in amino acids: CASSLASYNEQFF. CDR3 nucleotide sequence: TGTGCCAGCAGCTTGGCCAGTTACAATGAGCAGTTCTTC.

The chain joins TRBV5-1 to TRBJ2-1, with 10 bases lining up with TRBD2. From germline, CDR1 is SGHRS and CDR2 YFSETQ. The V gene end was trimmed by 0 bases and the J gene end by 15 bases; junction bases not matched to a gene: 15. The CDR3 covers 16 residues. CDR3: CASSLGGLAGADTPFF. Written as DNA, the CDR3 is TGCGCCAGCAGCTTGGGAGGGCTAGCGGGAGCCGACACTCCGTTCTTC.